This T cell receptor beta chain is drawn from a study of blood T cells in healthy people across ages. Study-wide findings and caveats: It was not known whether donors were CMV positive (a possible confounder of expanded clonotype changes). From one million sequenced T cells, diversity estimates were lower bounds.

A J-beta primer mix and a sample-barcoded 5' primer were used in a second PCR of roughly 6 to 12 cycles. All cDNA molecules were each tagged by a template-switch adaptor with 12 random nucleotides. Per sample, CDR3-containing paired-end reads numbered at least 2.5 million. MiXCR, applied by TCRdb to the 5' RACE reads, yields one record per CDR3 protein. The profile shows around 780,000 distinct CDR3 sequences, more than 55% of them singletons. About this clonotype: Antigen: not known.

Sequencing used blood. The receptor's source is a man in his forties or fifties in good health.

The CDR3 region has the DNA TGTGCCAGCAGTTACTCAGATTCGGTGATAGAAAAACTGTTTTTT. Amino acids: CASSYSDSVIEKLFF. The chain carries TRBV6-5 and TRBJ1-4; D is ambiguous. The CDR3 is 15 residues long. Germline CDR1 MNHEY, CDR2 SVGAGI. Between the trimmed V and J ends, which lost 0 bases and 8 bases, there was a span of 13 bases.